This TCR beta chain was observed in a study of cytomegalovirus exposure and HLA in healthy donors. A note on this clone: This same CDR3 is encoded by further DNA sequences in the sample.

The PCR used 60 Vbeta and 13 Jbeta primers. The repertoire was sequenced with immunoSEQ multiplex PCR; TCRdb's copy has only in-frame clones and lacks some. Seen here are 150,000 to 200,000 clones, around 81% observed once, and the top ten hold 1%. Specimen: PBMCs. The receptor's source is a woman between 35 and 50 years old in good health and CMV-seronegative.

CDR3 amino acids: CASSDQGEFGAFF. The CDR3 DNA is TGTGCCAGCAGTGATCAGGGGGAGTTCGGAGCCTTCTTT. The rearrangement joins TRBV27 to TRBJ1-1; TRBD1 matches at 7 bases. This CDR3 region has 13 residues. Per germline, CDR1 MNHEY and CDR2 SMNVEV (reference sequence). Unmatched junction bases numbered 14, after V lost 5 bases and J lost 14 bases.